The rows below give T cell receptor beta chains drawn from one sample of a study of T cells expressing NK-cell markers. Reanalyzing the 5' RACE reads, TCRdb keeps one entry per CDR3 protein, without DNA. The listing contains a few hundred thousand distinct CDR3 sequences. Sequenced input: blood T cells: a sorted CD56 or NKG2C T cell subset, CD4+ or CD8+ T cells, or bulk PBMC T cells (not recorded which). The receptors originated from a man aged 18 to 30 in good health. Both conserved end residues are part of each CDR3.

CDR3	J	length	V
CASSPTGSTEAFF	TRBJ1-1	13	TRBV18
CSARRVGGQNKIAKNIQYF	TRBJ2-4	19	TRBV20-1
CATRDSYRNTQYF	TRBJ2-3	13	TRBV27
CSAQIPGTSGRETQYF	TRBJ2-5	16	TRBV20-1
CASSFKYGQETQYF	TRBJ2-5	14	TRBV6-1
CASSYRDRGHNEQFF	TRBJ2-1	15	TRBV5-1
CASSGISGANVLTF	TRBJ2-6	14	TRBV11-1
CSARGLWNQPQHF	TRBJ1-5	13	TRBV20-1
CASGQGAFNEQFF	TRBJ2-1	13	TRBV19
CASSSSSGGGQPQHF	TRBJ1-5	15	TRBV7-8
CSAGQGRDSPLHF	TRBJ1-6	13	TRBV29-1
CSARDPRARETQYF	TRBJ2-5	14	TRBV20-1
CASTLTQGRGGYTF	TRBJ1-2	14	TRBV12-3/TRBV12-4
CASSWDRADTEAFF	TRBJ1-1	14	TRBV5-4
CASSPQRENTEAFF	TRBJ1-1	14	TRBV11-3
CASSQDLAGQTYEQYF	TRBJ2-7	16	TRBV4-2
CASSTQWGIETQYF	TRBJ2-5	14	TRBV5-5
CAWSVDRRNTDTQYF	TRBJ2-3	15	TRBV30
CATSVPGGTTDTQYF	TRBJ2-3	15	TRBV24-1
CASSHLALRYWNFTDTQYF	TRBJ2-3	19	TRBV11-1
CASNLLPGEQFF	TRBJ2-1	12	TRBV12-3/TRBV12-4
CASSFIRTADQPQHF	TRBJ1-5	15	TRBV27
CATSDLQTSGRSTDTQYF	TRBJ2-3	18	TRBV24-1
CASSFIGDTQYF	TRBJ2-3	12	TRBV9
CSARGEQQGPYF	TRBJ2-7	12	TRBV20-1
CSARADDLGSNQPQHF	TRBJ1-5	16	TRBV20-1
CASSFRTRGQGNRNEQFF	TRBJ2-1	18	TRBV7-8
CASSDPGQPTGELFF	TRBJ2-2	15	TRBV25-1
CSASVTEKETQYF	TRBJ2-5	13	TRBV20-1
CASRSSGSGPGELFF	TRBJ2-2	15	TRBV12-3/TRBV12-4
CASSLGDTNQPQHF	TRBJ1-5	14	TRBV5-1
CASSLSFGGVSGYTF	TRBJ1-2	15	TRBV27
CAITDKGYNEQFF	TRBJ2-1	13	TRBV10-3
CATSARGSGFNEQFF	TRBJ2-1	15	TRBV24-1
CATSPDRGGLETQYF	TRBJ2-5	15	TRBV15
CASSIRPNNEQFF	TRBJ2-1	13	TRBV19
CSAEDRSPYEQYF	TRBJ2-7	13	TRBV20-1
CASRPGAVNQPQHF	TRBJ1-5	14	TRBV6-1
CASSLSRQGSAEQYF	TRBJ2-7	15	TRBV27
CSVERVLQETQYF	TRBJ2-5	13	TRBV29-1
CSSTPTSGSTEQFF	TRBJ2-1	14	TRBV29-1
CASSRDLAGVREQFF	TRBJ2-1	15	TRBV9
CASSRYQETQYF	TRBJ2-5	12	TRBV6-1
CAISVDSIADTQYF	TRBJ2-3	14	TRBV10-3
CSAELRLAQPQHF	TRBJ1-5	13	TRBV20-1
CASSPGAHEQFF	TRBJ2-1	12	TRBV5-1
CASSSGKRDDQPQHF	TRBJ1-5	15	TRBV5-6
CASSPGTGTEAFF	TRBJ1-1	13	TRBV12-3/TRBV12-4
CSAPGTSSSNEQFF	TRBJ2-1	14	TRBV20-1
CASSLNLGVDEQFF	TRBJ2-1	14	TRBV5-1
CATSEPLFGNEQFF	TRBJ2-1	14	TRBV24-1
CASSLGLAGTTGTGELFF	TRBJ2-2	18	TRBV6-1
CASSQTGGIYEQYF	TRBJ2-7	14	TRBV28
CASSSTGGFYIQYF	TRBJ2-4	14	TRBV19
CASSIPGFEQPQHF	TRBJ1-5	14	TRBV19
CASSLRLADNEQFF	TRBJ2-1	14	TRBV27
CATSRDPQGGYEQYF	TRBJ2-7	15	TRBV15
CASSPGAGGPREQFF	TRBJ2-1	15	TRBV18